Following are 27 T cell receptor beta chains from one sample sequenced in a study of CD8 T cells in ankylosing spondylitis. TCRdb used MiXCR to reprocess the 5' RACE reads, holding one entry per CDR3 protein. The sample includes 200,000 or so distinct CDR3 sequences, over 10% seen only once; the top ten take roughly 11%. Sequencing was performed on blood, either unsorted or a sorted T cell fraction (not recorded which). The receptors shown here come from a female donor with ankylosing spondylitis or in good health (not recorded which).

This clonotype was counted at least ten times. This chain joins TRBV5-1 and TRBJ2-7; D is uncertain. Germline lookup yields CDR1 SGHRS and CDR2 YFSETQ. The ends were cut back, 0 bases at V and 1 base at J, with 5 bases in the middle. The CDR3 loop spans 13 amino acids. The CDR3 bases are TGCGCCAGCAGCTTGGGGGAATCCTACGAGCAGTACTTC. This codes for CASSLGESYEQYF.

J is TRBJ2-3 and V is TRBV6-5; 12 bases are shared with TRBD2. Germline V gives CDR1 MNHEY, CDR2 SVGAGI. The CDR3 is 19 amino acids. Germline trimming cut 2 bases from V and 0 bases from J; bases unmatched to any gene: 9. Here the CDR3 reads CASSYKPSGRAASTDTQYF. The CDR3 DNA reads TGTGCCAGCAGTTACAAGCCTAGCGGGAGGGCCGCGAGCACAGATACGCAGTATTTT.

The rearrangement uses TRBV6-2 or TRBV6-3 and TRBJ2-7; 10 nucleotides align to TRBD2. Germline V gene sequence: CDR1 MNHEY, CDR2 SVGEGT. The ends lost 0 bases at V and 2 bases at J; junction bases unmatched: 4. CDR3 length: 16 residues. CDR3 bases: TGTGCCAGCAGTTACTCGGCTAGCGGGAGTCCCTACGAGCAGTACTTC. Its translation: CASSYSASGSPYEQYF.

There are many counts of this clonotype. The chain joins TRBV12-3 or TRBV12-4 to TRBJ2-7, with D perhaps matching TRBD2 (6 bases). Trimming removed 1 base from V and 3 bases from J, with 13 bases in between. The CDR3 runs to 15 residues. CDR3 coding DNA: TGTGCCAGCAGTTTAGAAGGCCTGGGGGGCTACGAGCAGTACTTC. Protein: CASSLEGLGGYEQYF.

This clonotype was observed many times. V gene TRBV20-1 combines with J gene TRBJ2-7; D perhaps matches TRBD1 (5 bases). The CDR3 contains 13 residues. Germline V lookup: CDR1 DFQATT, CDR2 SNEGSKA (reference sequence). Trimming took off 1 base at V and 4 bases at J, with 11 bases between the two ends. The CDR3 sequence: CSARGDRNYEQYF. CDR3 sequence (DNA): TGCAGTGCTAGAGGAGACAGAAATTACGAGCAGTACTTC.

This clonotype was counted between two and nine times. This sequence joins TRBV12-3 or TRBV12-4 and TRBJ2-1; tentative D call: TRBD2 (5 bases). Trimming shortened V by 3 bases and J by 9 bases, and 12 bases separated the two germline ends. CDR3 size: 13 residues. The CDR3 nucleotides read TGTGCCAGCAGTTTGCCTAGCATTGTTGAGCAGTTCTTC. It is translated as CASSLPSIVEQFF.

This clonotype was counted many times. The chain carries TRBV12-3 or TRBV12-4 and TRBJ2-1; D might be TRBD2 (6 bases). CDR3 size: 14 residues. Trimming cost V 5 bases and J 6 bases, with 14 bases left between them. CDR3 loop: CASSTGGSSNEQFF. CDR3 nucleotides: TGTGCCAGCAGTACCGGAGGGTCGAGCAATGAGCAGTTCTTC.

On this clonotype: A clone one base away is much larger, so this may be a read error. The chain joins TRBV28 to TRBJ1-1; D call uncertain. There are 14 residues in the CDR3. Germline V gene lookup returns CDR1 MDHEN and CDR2 SYDVKM. CDR3 residues: CASSPGGRGTKAFF. CDR3 coding DNA: TGTGCCAGCAGTCCAGGAGGGAGAGGCACTAAAGCTTTCTTT.

In its sample, this clonotype was seen a few times. The chain uses TRBV11-3 and TRBJ2-1, with 11 positions matching TRBD1. Germline CDR1 is SGHNT and CDR2 is YENEEA. The CDR3 has 17 amino acids. V was clipped by 1 base and J by 13 bases; unmatched bases: 15. CDR3 amino acids: CASSLGFRDRGTEPQFF. CDR3 bases: TGTGCCAGCAGCTTAGGATTTCGGGACAGGGGGACGGAGCCCCAGTTCTTC.

J is TRBJ2-1 and V is TRBV6-4, with a possible D match to TRBD2 (6 bases). Germline CDR1 is MRHNA and CDR2 is SNTAGT. This CDR3 has 15 residues. Trimming pared 6 bases from V and 5 bases from J, leaving 17 bases between. In DNA form, the CDR3 reads TGTGCCAGCAGCCGCGAGGGAGGATTAAACAATGAGCAGTTCTTC. Residues: CASSREGGLNNEQFF.

Details on this clonotype: This may be a read error: a much more frequent sequence differs by one nucleotide. The chain couples TRBV29-1 to TRBJ2-2; tentatively, D is TRBD1 (5 bases). The CDR3 extends over 15 amino acids. Germline CDR1 is SQVTM and CDR2 is ANQGSEA. The germline V and J ends were trimmed by 4 bases and 0 bases, with 12 bases remaining between them. CDR3 bases: TGCAGCGTTGTCGCACAGGCCGCGAACACCGGGGAGCTGTTTTTT. It specifies CSVVAQAANTGELFF.

This clonotype was seen only once. CDR3 residues: CASSSSGTPNTGELFF. For the CDR3, the DNA is TGCGCCAGCAGCTCTTCCGGGACTCCGAACACCGGGGAGCTGTTTTTT. The chain is built from TRBV5-1 and TRBJ2-2; D possibly corresponds to TRBD2 (6 bases). Germline V gene lookup returns CDR1 SGHRS and CDR2 YFSETQ. Between the trimmed V and J ends, which lost 3 bases and 0 bases, there was a span of 12 bases. CDR3 length: 16 amino acids.

This clonotype was seen ten or more times. The J gene is TRBJ2-3, the V gene TRBV20-1; maybe TRBD2 (5 bases). Trimming cost V 5 bases and J 3 bases, with 15 bases left between them. In germline, CDR1 is DFQATT, CDR2 SNEGSKA (reference sequence). The CDR3 contains 14 residues. CDR3 residues: CSAGSPSGTDTQYF. DNA of the CDR3: TGCAGTGCTGGGAGCCCCTCCGGGACAGATACGCAGTATTTT.

Ten or more counts support this clonotype. J is TRBJ1-1 and V is TRBV5-1; D gene ambiguous. The CDR3 is 12 amino acids. Germline V gene lookup returns CDR1 SGHRS and CDR2 YFSETQ. Trimming pared 7 bases from V and 2 bases from J, leaving 9 bases between. CDR3 residues: CASREENTEAFF. Here the CDR3 DNA reads TGCGCCAGCCGGGAGGAAAACACTGAAGCTTTCTTT.

This clonotype came up many times. This chain uses TRBV28 with TRBJ2-2; 11 positions match TRBD2. This CDR3 contains 18 residues. The germline gives CDR1 MDHEN, CDR2 SYDVKM. V lost 8 bases to trimming and J lost 2 bases; unmatched junction nucleotides: 13. The chain's CDR3 is CASSLSGGLAANTGELFF. CDR3 nucleotides: TGTGCCAGCTCACTTAGTGGGGGACTAGCGGCAAACACCGGGGAGCTGTTTTTT.

This clonotype came up many times. The J gene is TRBJ2-2, the V gene TRBV6-2 or TRBV6-3; D may be TRBD2 (5 bases). The length of the CDR3 is 13 residues. The germline V gene encodes CDR1 MNHEY and CDR2 SVGEGT. Trimming removed 4 bases at V and 6 bases at J, with 9 bases between. In DNA, the CDR3 is TGTGCCAGCAGTTTCGCTAGCTCCGGGGAGCTGTTTTTT. Residues: CASSFASSGELFF.

This chain joins TRBV4-1 and TRBJ2-3; possible D gene TRBD1, 6 bases. V was cut by 1 base and J by 3 bases, with 11 bases left in between. The length of the CDR3 is 15 residues. Germline V gene data show CDR1 as MGHRA and CDR2 as YSYEKL. CDR3 region: CASSQGGLETDTQYF. Written as DNA, the CDR3 is TGCGCCAGCAGCCAAGGGGGGCTAGAAACAGATACGCAGTATTTT.

Turning to this clonotype: This sequence may be a read error, since a much larger clone differs from it by one base. The chain uses TRBV4-3 and TRBJ1-4; 9 positions match TRBD1. This CDR3 region has 16 residues. Germline V CDR1 and CDR2: LGHNA, YSLEER. Written as DNA, the CDR3 is TGCGCCAGCAGCCAAACAGGGGGCTTAACTAATGGAAAACTGTTTTTT. This sequence encodes CASSQTGGLTNGKLFF.

This clonotype appeared a few times. The chain recombines TRBV5-1 with TRBJ2-7; TRBD2 might be the D (6 bases). In germline, CDR1 is SGHRS, CDR2 YFSETQ. CDR3 length equals 15 residues. Trimming cost V 0 bases and J 0 bases, with 10 bases left between them. The CDR3 protein is CASSLAAGSSYEQYF. The CDR3 nucleotides read TGCGCCAGCAGCTTGGCGGCGGGGAGCTCCTACGAGCAGTACTTC.

The chain is built from TRBV20-1 and TRBJ2-2, with TRBD2 matching over 8 bases. The ends lost 4 bases at V and 0 bases at J; junction bases unmatched: 10. The CDR3 spans 17 residues. Germline values: CDR1 DFQATT, CDR2 SNEGSKA (reference sequence). Here the CDR3 reads CSATRGSGVSNTGELFF. The CDR3, as DNA: TGCAGTGCTACCCGGGGTAGCGGGGTATCGAACACCGGGGAGCTGTTTTTT.

The chain combines TRBV30 with TRBJ1-1; D remains unclear. Trimming stripped 2 bases from V and 5 bases from J, with 9 bases between. The CDR3 is made up of 12 amino acids. Germline assignment: CDR1 GTSNPN and CDR2 SVGIG (reference sequence). The CDR3 sequence is CAWSPRSTEAFF. CDR3 coding DNA: TGTGCCTGGAGTCCCCGGAGTACTGAAGCTTTCTTT.

This clonotype occurred a few times. The chain links TRBV7-2 to TRBJ2-2; TRBD2 matches 8 bases. The germline CDR1 and CDR2 sequences are SGHTA and FQGNSA. The V and J ends lost 1 base and 7 bases, in that order; junction bases with no gene match: 11. The CDR3 covers 17 residues. In DNA, the CDR3 is TGTGCCAGCAGCTTAGGGTTCGGGAGGGGACTAATCGGGGAGCTGTTTTTT. Amino acids: CASSLGFGRGLIGELFF.

V is TRBV18 and J is TRBJ1-4; no clear D. This CDR3 is built from 14 residues. Trimming took off 0 bases at V and 6 bases at J, with 8 bases between the two ends. Germline V gene data show CDR1 as KGHSH and CDR2 as LQKENI. The CDR3, as DNA: TGTGCCAGCTCACCACCGAGCGAGTATGAAAAACTGTTTTTT. This sequence encodes CASSPPSEYEKLFF.

This clonotype was seen repeatedly, ten times or more. The V gene is TRBV5-1, the J gene TRBJ1-1, with unresolved D. In germline, CDR1 is SGHRS, CDR2 YFSETQ. Trimming pared 0 bases from V and 0 bases from J, leaving 9 bases between. There are 15 residues in the CDR3. CDR3 region: CASSLDPGVNTEAFF. The CDR3 DNA sequence: TGCGCCAGCAGCTTGGATCCAGGCGTGAACACTGAAGCTTTCTTT.

Many counts were recorded for this clonotype. The junction shows a germline mismatch at one end, possibly a read error. The rearrangement uses TRBV5-1 and TRBJ2-5; D gene uncertain. Germline V gene lookup returns CDR1 SGHRS and CDR2 YFSETQ. The CDR3 sequence is 11 residues long. CDR3 sequence reads: CASSVQETQYF. Written as DNA, the CDR3 is TGTGCCAGCAGCGTACAAGAGACCCAGTACTTC.

The table lists this clonotype with many counts. The V and J genes are TRBV9 and TRBJ1-2, with D tentatively TRBD1 (6 bases). V was cut by 2 bases and J by 5 bases, with 16 bases left in between. The CDR3 spans 15 residues. CDR1 SGDLS and CDR2 YYNGEE come from the germline V gene. The DNA for the CDR3 is TGTGCCAGCAGCGTCGCAGGACAGACCTTTTATGGCTACACCTTC. This sequence encodes CASSVAGQTFYGYTF.

This rearrangement joins TRBV5-1 to TRBJ2-3; perhaps TRBD2 as D (5 bases). With 5 bases removed from V and 2 bases from J, the gap between germline ends came to 9 bases. Per germline, CDR1 SGHRS and CDR2 YFSETQ. This CDR3 is built from 13 residues. CDR3: CASRPGNTDTQYF. CDR3 nucleotides: TGCGCCAGCAGACCCGGGAACACAGATACGCAGTATTTT. Looking up the rest from reference TRBV5-1 and TRBJ2-3 gives the full variable domain: KAGVTQTPRYLIKTRGQQVTLSCSPISGHRSVSWYQQTPGQGLQFLFEYFSETQRNKGNFPGRFSGRQFSNSRSEMNVSTLELGDSALYLCASRPGNTDTQYFGPGTRLTVL.